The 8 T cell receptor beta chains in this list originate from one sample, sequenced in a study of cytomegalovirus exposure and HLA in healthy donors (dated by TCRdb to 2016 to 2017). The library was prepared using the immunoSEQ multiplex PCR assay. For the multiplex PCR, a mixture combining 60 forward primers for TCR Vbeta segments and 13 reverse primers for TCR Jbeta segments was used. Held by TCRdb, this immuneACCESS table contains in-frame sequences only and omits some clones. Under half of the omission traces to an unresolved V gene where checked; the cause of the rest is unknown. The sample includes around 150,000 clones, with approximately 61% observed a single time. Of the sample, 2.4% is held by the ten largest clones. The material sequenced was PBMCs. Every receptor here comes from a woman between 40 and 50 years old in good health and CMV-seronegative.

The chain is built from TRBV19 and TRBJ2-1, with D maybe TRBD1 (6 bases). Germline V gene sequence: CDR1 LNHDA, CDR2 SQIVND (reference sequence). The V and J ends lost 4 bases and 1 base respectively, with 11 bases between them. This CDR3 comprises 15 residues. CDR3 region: CASSKQGESYNEQFF. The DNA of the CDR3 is TGTGCCAGTAGTAAACAGGGAGAATCCTACAATGAGCAGTTCTTC. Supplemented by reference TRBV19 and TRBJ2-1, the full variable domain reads DGGITQSPKYLFRKEGQNVTLSCEQNLNHDAMYWYRQDPGQGLRLIYYSQIVNDFQKGDIAEGYSVSREKKESFPLTVTSAQKNPTAFYLCASSKQGESYNEQFFGPGTRLTVL.

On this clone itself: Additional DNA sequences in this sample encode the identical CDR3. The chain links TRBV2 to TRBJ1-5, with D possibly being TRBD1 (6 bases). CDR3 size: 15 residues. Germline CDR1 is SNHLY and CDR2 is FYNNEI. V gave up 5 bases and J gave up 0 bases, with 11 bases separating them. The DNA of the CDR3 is TGTGCCAGCAGTAGGACAGCGTATAGCAATCAGCCCCAGCATTTT. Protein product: CASSRTAYSNQPQHF.

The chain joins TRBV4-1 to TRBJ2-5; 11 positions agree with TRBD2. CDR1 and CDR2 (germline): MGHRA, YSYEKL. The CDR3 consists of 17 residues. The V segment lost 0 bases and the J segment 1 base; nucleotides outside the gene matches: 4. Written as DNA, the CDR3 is TGCGCCAGCAGCCAAGAAGGTAGCGGGGGGGCCCAAGAGACCCAGTACTTC. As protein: CASSQEGSGGAQETQYF.

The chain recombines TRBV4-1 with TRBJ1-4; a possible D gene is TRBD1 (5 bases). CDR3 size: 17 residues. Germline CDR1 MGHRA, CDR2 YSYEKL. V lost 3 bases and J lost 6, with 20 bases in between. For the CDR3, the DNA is TGCGCCAGCAGCCATCTTCTCCGGGGGGGTGGCGATGAAAAACTGTTTTTT. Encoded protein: CASSHLLRGGGDEKLFF.

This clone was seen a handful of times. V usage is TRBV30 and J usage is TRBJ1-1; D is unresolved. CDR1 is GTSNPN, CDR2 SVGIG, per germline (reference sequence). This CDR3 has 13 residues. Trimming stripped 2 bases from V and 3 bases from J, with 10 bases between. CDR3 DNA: TGTGCCTGGAGTCCGCAGGTGGACACTGAAGCTTTCTTT. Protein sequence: CAWSPQVDTEAFF. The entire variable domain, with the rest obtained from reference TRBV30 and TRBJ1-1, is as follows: SQTIHQWPATLVQPVGSPLSLECTVEGTSNPNLYWYRQAAGRGLQLLFYSVGIGQISSEVPQNLSASRPQDRQFILSSKKLLLSDSGFYLCAWSPQVDTEAFFGQGTRLTVV.

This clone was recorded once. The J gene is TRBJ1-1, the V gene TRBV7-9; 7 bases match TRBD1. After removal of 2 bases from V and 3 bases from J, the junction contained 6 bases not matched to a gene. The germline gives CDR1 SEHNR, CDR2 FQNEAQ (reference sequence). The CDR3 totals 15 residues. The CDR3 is CASSLTGAGDTEAFF. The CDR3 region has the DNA TGTGCCAGCAGCTTAACAGGGGCTGGGGACACTGAAGCTTTCTTT.

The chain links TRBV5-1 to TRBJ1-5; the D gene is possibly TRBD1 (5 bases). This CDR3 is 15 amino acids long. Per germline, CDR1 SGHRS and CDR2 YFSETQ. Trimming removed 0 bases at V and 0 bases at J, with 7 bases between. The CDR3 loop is CASSLEGDSNQPQHF. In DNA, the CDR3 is TGCGCCAGCAGCTTGGAAGGGGATAGCAATCAGCCCCAGCATTTT. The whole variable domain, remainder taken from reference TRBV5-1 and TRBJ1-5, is KAGVTQTPRYLIKTRGQQVTLSCSPISGHRSVSWYQQTPGQGLQFLFEYFSETQRNKGNFPGRFSGRQFSNSRSEMNVSTLELGDSALYLCASSLEGDSNQPQHFGDGTRLSIL.

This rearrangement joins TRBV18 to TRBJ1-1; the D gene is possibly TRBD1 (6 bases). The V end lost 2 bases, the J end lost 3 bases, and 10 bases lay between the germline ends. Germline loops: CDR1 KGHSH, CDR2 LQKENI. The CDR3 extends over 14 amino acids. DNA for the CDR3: TGTGCCAGCTCACCAACCAGGGGAGACACTGAAGCTTTCTTT. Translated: CASSPTRGDTEAFF.